The 4 T cell receptor beta chains below all came from one sample that was sequenced in a study of T-cell reconstitution after alpha-beta-depleted transplantation in children. As it was prepared, the TCRbeta library received unique molecular identifiers. MiXCR, run by TCRdb on the PCR reads, gives a single entry per CDR3 protein. The repertoire holds hundreds of thousands of distinct CDR3 sequences, with 10% as singletons. Sample: PBMCs from the stem cell graft donor, taken from the stem cell graft. The source of these receptors is a human donor who donated a stem cell graft to a child with acute myeloid leukemia.

This clonotype has only a few counts. The V call is TRBV19, the J call TRBJ2-7; 11 bases are shared with TRBD2. The CDR3 runs 15 residues. V was clipped by 2 bases and J by 4 bases; unmatched bases: 4. Per germline, CDR1 LNHDA and CDR2 SQIVND (reference sequence). The CDR3 DNA sequence: TGTGCCAGTAGTATAACTAGCGGGGGAACTTACGAGCAGTACTTC. Protein: CASSITSGGTYEQYF.

This clonotype has a handful of counts. The chain carries TRBV7-3 and TRBJ2-1; 13 bases are shared with TRBD2. CDR1 SGHTA and CDR2 FQGTGA come from the germline V gene. The CDR3 runs to 15 residues. The junction had 4 bases not matched to a gene; V was cut back by 5 bases and J by 6 bases. CDR3 region: CASSLLAGGSNEQFF. The CDR3 DNA follows: TGTGCCAGCAGCCTACTAGCGGGAGGGTCCAATGAGCAGTTCTTC.

The chain combines TRBV6-2 or TRBV6-3 with TRBJ1-1, with no clear D. The CDR3 is 16 residues long. V was cut by 5 bases and J by 8 bases, with 24 bases left in between. The germline V gene encodes CDR1 MNHEY and CDR2 SVGEGT. In DNA form, the CDR3 reads TGTGCCAGCAGTCCCCCAGGAGTCAGAAAATCCCTAGAAGCTTTCTTT. Its translation is CASSPPGVRKSLEAFF.

This clonotype was seen more than once but under ten times. V usage is TRBV7-2 and J usage is TRBJ2-3, with a tentative D call TRBD1 (6 bases). Deletions cut 2 bases from V and 4 bases from J, with 13 bases between. The length of the CDR3 is 15 residues. The germline gives CDR1 SGHTA, CDR2 FQGNSA. CDR3 in amino acids: CASSLRGSGADTQYF. The CDR3 DNA follows: TGTGCCAGCAGCTTAAGGGGGAGTGGGGCAGATACGCAGTATTTT.